Reported below is one TCR beta chain. What it recognizes is unknown. Fresh peripheral blood, around 9.8 ml, was the PBMC source. Using RNA transcripts, the TCR beta CDR3 regions were amplified. A first-round RT-PCR used HTBI primers, followed by a second-round multiplex PCR. MiXCR, applied by TCRdb to the multiplex PCR reads, yields one record per CDR3 protein. The data contain a few hundred thousand distinct CDR3 sequences, about a sixth of them seen just once; the ten biggest clones take up around an eighth. This entry is derived from a study of Graves' ophthalmopathy and Graves' hyperthyroidism. The study, taken as a whole, reports: Ophthalmopathy versus stable hyperthyroidism: 13-signature model gave around 90% sensitivity, 65% to 82% specificity.

The CDR3 consists of 14 residues. Trimming removed 3 bases from V and 9 bases from J, with 12 bases in between. Germline CDR1 reads MNHNS; CDR2 reads SASEGT. The chain employs TRBV6-1 and TRBJ1-6; D remains unclear. The sample consisted of peripheral blood. The receptor was derived from an adult man with Graves' ophthalmopathy. In nucleotides, the CDR3 is TGTGCCAGCAGTGACGTGGGCTTTGGTTCACCCCTCCACTTT. Its translation: CASSDVGFGSPLHF.